These 18 T cell receptor beta chains originate from one sample sequenced in a study of shared clonotypes between healthy human individuals. Using immunoSEQ multiplex PCR, the repertoire was profiled, and TCRdb retains in-frame clones only, with some absent. This table holds around 2,000,000 clones, roughly 95% found once. Cells designated naive CD8 were CD45RO-negative and were positively selected for CCR7, with terminally differentiated effector memory CD45RA+ cells excluded. Sequenced material: naive CD8+ T cells sorted from blood. The receptors come from a man aged 18-30 years in good health.

V and J are TRBV4-1 and TRBJ1-2; D unclear. The CDR3 is made up of 15 amino acids. Trimming removed 7 bases from V and 4 bases from J, with 19 bases in between. The germline V gene encodes CDR1 MGHRA and CDR2 YSYEKL. The CDR3 loop is CASTPGDMAGYGYTF. The DNA of the CDR3 is TGCGCCAGCACCCCCGGCGATATGGCCGGCTATGGCTACACCTTC.

The rearrangement links TRBV27 to TRBJ2-3, with D hard to call. Germline CDR1 is MNHEY and CDR2 is SMNVEV (reference sequence). Trimming cost V 4 bases and J 2 bases, with 10 bases left between them. There are 14 residues in the CDR3. CDR3 amino acids: CASSSVPATDTQYF. The CDR3 nucleotides are TGTGCCAGCAGTTCCGTCCCCGCCACAGATACGCAGTATTTT.

The chain combines TRBV5-1 with TRBJ2-2; TRBD2 might be the D (5 bases). This CDR3 has 15 amino acids. Germline V gene sequence: CDR1 SGHRS, CDR2 YFSETQ. Trimming cost V 4 bases and J 1 base, with 11 bases left between them. CDR3 amino acids: CASSPYAGNTGELFF. In DNA, the CDR3 is TGCGCCAGCAGCCCTTACGCGGGGAACACCGGGGAGCTGTTTTTT.

The chain couples TRBV2 to TRBJ2-2; the D is unclear. The CDR3 contains 15 residues. Germline CDR1 and CDR2: SNHLY and FYNNEI. The V and J ends lost 1 base and 2 bases respectively, with 8 bases between them. Here the CDR3 reads CASSEGSLNTGELFF. In DNA, the CDR3 is TGTGCCAGCAGTGAAGGAAGCCTTAACACCGGGGAGCTGTTTTTT. The complete variable domain, with remaining parts taken from reference TRBV2 and TRBJ2-2, reads EPEVTQTPSHQVTQMGQEVILRCVPISNHLYFYWYRQILGQKVEFLVSFYNNEISEKSEIFDDQFSVERPDGSNFTLKIRSTKLEDSAMYFCASSEGSLNTGELFFGEGSRLTVL.

The chain has TRBV4-1 and TRBJ1-1; D not resolved. This CDR3 has 15 amino acids. Germline assignment: CDR1 MGHRA and CDR2 YSYEKL. Trimming stripped 0 bases from V and 0 bases from J, with 8 bases between. This CDR3 reads CASSQDVSLNTEAFF. In nucleotides, the CDR3 is TGCGCCAGCAGCCAAGATGTCAGTCTGAACACTGAAGCTTTCTTT.

V gene TRBV7-2 combines with J gene TRBJ1-5, with D perhaps TRBD1 (6 bases). This CDR3 contains 16 residues. Germline V gives CDR1 SGHTA, CDR2 FQGNSA. V was shortened by 3 bases and J by 0 bases, with 12 bases between the two germline ends. CDR3: CASSLTGEYSNQPQHF. CDR3 sequence (DNA): TGTGCCAGCAGCTTGACAGGAGAATATAGCAATCAGCCCCAGCATTTT.

The rearrangement uses TRBV7-2 and TRBJ2-7; TRBD1 is a possible D gene (5 bases). The CDR3 is made up of 13 amino acids. The germline V and J ends were trimmed by 3 bases and 3 bases, with 9 bases remaining between them. CDR1 and CDR2 from the germline V gene are SGHTA and FQGNSA. The CDR3 nucleotides read TGTGCCAGCAGCTTTAGGGGCTTCTACGAGCAGTACTTC. It yields the protein CASSFRGFYEQYF.

V usage is TRBV29-1 and J usage is TRBJ2-7; D unresolved. This CDR3 has 12 residues. Between the trimmed V and J ends, which lost 6 bases and 2 bases, there was a span of 11 bases. Per germline, CDR1 SQVTM and CDR2 ANQGSEA. CDR3 DNA: TGCAGCGTGCTGGCGGAAACCTACGAGCAGTACTTC. Protein product: CSVLAETYEQYF.

The chain combines TRBV28 with TRBJ1-6; D not resolved. V lost 3 bases to trimming and J lost 10 bases, with 13 bases between them. Germline CDR1 is MDHEN and CDR2 is SYDVKM. This CDR3 contains 14 residues. In DNA, the CDR3 is TGTGCCAGCAGTTTTGGGGAGGGAGGATCACCCCTCCACTTT. Amino acid sequence: CASSFGEGGSPLHF.

V gene TRBV19 combines with J gene TRBJ2-7; 8 nucleotides agree with TRBD1. The germline CDR1 and CDR2 sequences are LNHDA and SQIVND (reference sequence). The length of the CDR3 is 15 residues. V gave up 6 bases and J gave up 3 bases; unmatched junction bases: 10. The CDR3 DNA is TGTGCCAGTAGCGGAGGGGCAGGGGGCTTCTACGAGCAGTACTTC. Amino acid sequence: CASSGGAGGFYEQYF.

This rearrangement joins TRBV27 to TRBJ2-7; D may be TRBD1 (5 bases). V was trimmed by 4 bases and J by 3 bases, leaving 13 bases between them. In germline, CDR1 is MNHEY, CDR2 SMNVEV (reference sequence). The CDR3 covers 14 residues. CDR3 amino acids: CASSSVGPHYEQYF. The CDR3 nucleotides are TGTGCCAGCAGTTCTGTGGGGCCCCACTACGAGCAGTACTTC.

This clone has just one count. The V and J genes are TRBV28 and TRBJ1-5; 7 bases are a match to TRBD1. The CDR3 loop spans 14 amino acids. V trimming: 11 bases; J trimming: 4 bases; junction bases outside the gene matches: 11. The germline gives CDR1 MDHEN, CDR2 SYDVKM. The CDR3 region is CASGGESGNQPQHF. CDR3 DNA sequence: TGTGCCTCAGGGGGAGAATCGGGGAATCAGCCCCAGCATTTT.

The genes are TRBV7-8 and TRBJ2-1; 10 bases match TRBD2. Germline V gene data show CDR1 as SGHVS and CDR2 as FQNEAQ. V shed 6 bases, J shed 3 bases, and the junction held 8 bases outside the gene matches. The CDR3 extends over 16 amino acids. The CDR3, as DNA: TGTGCCAGCAGGGGAGCGGGGGGGCCTAACTACAATGAGCAGTTCTTC. Translation gives CASRGAGGPNYNEQFF.

The chain has TRBV6-1 and TRBJ2-3; D possibly corresponds to TRBD2 (5 bases). Germline V gene sequence: CDR1 MNHNS, CDR2 SASEGT. This CDR3 spans 15 amino acids. Trimming left V 6 bases short and J 0 bases short, with 13 bases between. CDR3 loop: CASRYSVTSTDTQYF. CDR3 in DNA: TGTGCCAGCAGGTATAGCGTCACTAGCACAGATACGCAGTATTTT.

This rearrangement joins TRBV19 to TRBJ2-1; 9 nucleotides agree with TRBD2. V trimming: 5 bases; J trimming: 1 base; junction bases outside the gene matches: 9. The CDR3 sequence is 17 residues long. The germline CDR1 and CDR2 sequences are LNHDA and SQIVND (reference sequence). Here the CDR3 DNA reads TGTGCCAGTAGTCCTCGACTAGCGGCATTGTCCTACAATGAGCAGTTCTTC. Amino acid sequence: CASSPRLAALSYNEQFF.

V gene TRBV28 combines with J gene TRBJ1-6; 7 bases are shared with TRBD1. Germline V CDR1 and CDR2: MDHEN, SYDVKM. V lost 4 bases and J lost 11; bases outside the gene matches: 17. This CDR3 region has 17 residues. CDR3 in DNA: TGTGCCAGCAGTTCCGGGACAGTCGAGGGGGGTAGGGCACCCCTCCACTTT. Translation: CASSSGTVEGGRAPLHF. The full variable domain, with the rest looked up from reference TRBV28 and TRBJ1-6, is DVKVTQSSRYLVKRTGEKVFLECVQDMDHENMFWYRQDPGLGLRLIYFSYDVKMKEKGDIPEGYSVSREKKERFSLILESASTNQTSMYLCASSSGTVEGGRAPLHFGNGTRLTVT.

The chain joins TRBV27 to TRBJ2-6; 10 bases map to TRBD1. Germline V gene sequence: CDR1 MNHEY, CDR2 SMNVEV (reference sequence). Germline trimming cut 3 bases from V and 1 base from J; bases unmatched to any gene: 3. CDR3 size: 17 residues. The CDR3 protein is CASSLTGGASGANVLTF. The CDR3 nucleotides read TGTGCCAGCAGTTTGACAGGGGGCGCTTCTGGGGCCAACGTCCTGACTTTC.

The chain couples TRBV4-2 to TRBJ1-5; D might be TRBD1 (6 bases). Germline loops: CDR1 LGHNA, CDR2 YNFKEQ. The germline V and J ends were trimmed by 0 bases and 4 bases, with 10 bases remaining between them. The CDR3 runs to 15 residues. This chain's CDR3 is CASSQDPGDNQPQHF. CDR3 DNA: TGTGCCAGCAGCCAAGATCCAGGGGATAATCAGCCCCAGCATTTT.